The 25 T cell receptor beta chains below were found in one sample sequenced in a study of T cell responses to AZD1222 COVID-19 vaccine. TCRdb's table, derived via immunoSEQ multiplex PCR, lists solely in-frame clones and lacks some. The sample lists roughly 260,000 clones; approximately 95% were seen once. The sample in question was peripheral blood, obtained on day 0 of AZD1222 vaccination. The receptors were sampled from an adult in good health.

The J gene is TRBJ1-3, the V gene TRBV7-2; tentatively, D is TRBD1 (6 bases). The V end lost 2 bases, the J end lost 4 bases, and 9 bases lay between the germline ends. This CDR3 is 14 amino acids long. Looked up from germline, CDR1 is SGHTA and CDR2 is FQGNSA. CDR3 sequence reads: CASSLSRGGNTIYF. The DNA of the CDR3 is TGTGCCAGCAGCTTAAGCAGGGGAGGAAACACCATATATTTT.

The genes are TRBV11-2 and TRBJ2-1; D uncertain. The V end lost 0 bases, the J end lost 0 bases, and 12 bases lay between the germline ends. Germline V gene lookup returns CDR1 SGHAT and CDR2 FQNNGV. CDR3 size: 17 residues. This CDR3 is CASSLDLKRSSYNEQFF. The CDR3 DNA reads TGTGCCAGCAGCTTAGATCTGAAAAGGAGCTCCTACAATGAGCAGTTCTTC.

V is TRBV5-1 and J is TRBJ1-1; D ambiguous. The CDR3 has 14 residues. V was trimmed by 0 bases and J by 5 bases, leaving 11 bases between them. Germline CDR1 reads SGHRS; CDR2 reads YFSETQ. The CDR3 DNA is TGCGCCAGCAGCTTGGTACTGGGAGGGACTGAAGCTTTCTTT. It yields the protein CASSLVLGGTEAFF.

V and J are TRBV6-5 and TRBJ2-7, with D possibly being TRBD2 (5 bases). The V end lost 6 bases, the J end lost 4 bases, and 10 bases lay between the germline ends. The germline gives CDR1 MNHEY, CDR2 SVGAGI. The CDR3 spans 12 residues. The CDR3 is CASSSGSYEQYF. The DNA for the CDR3 is TGTGCCAGCAGCTCGGGAAGTTACGAGCAGTACTTC.

The gene calls are TRBV3-1 (or the pseudogene TRBV3-2) and TRBJ1-5; D is ambiguous. The CDR3 length is 13 residues. Germline assignment: CDR1 LGHDT and CDR2 YNNKEL (reference sequence). V was cut by 7 bases and J by 0 bases, with 7 bases left in between. The CDR3 sequence: CASTRDSNQPQHF. The CDR3 region has the DNA TGTGCCAGCACTAGAGATAGCAATCAGCCCCAGCATTTT.

The rearrangement joins TRBV2 to TRBJ2-1; no reliable D call. The CDR3 contains 12 residues. Germline V gene sequence: CDR1 SNHLY, CDR2 FYNNEI. V lost 7 bases to trimming and J lost 4 bases, with 8 bases between them. CDR3 sequence (DNA): TGTGCCAGCACACAAGGGTACAATGAGCAGTTCTTC. It codes for CASTQGYNEQFF. The complete variable domain, with remaining parts taken from reference TRBV2 and TRBJ2-1, reads EPEVTQTPSHQVTQMGQEVILRCVPISNHLYFYWYRQILGQKVEFLVSFYNNEISEKSEIFDDQFSVERPDGSNFTLKIRSTKLEDSAMYFCASTQGYNEQFFGPGTRLTVL.

The V and J genes are TRBV11-2 and TRBJ2-7; TRBD2 might be the D (5 bases). The ends were cut back, 4 bases at V and 4 bases at J, with 11 bases in the middle. The CDR3 runs to 13 residues. Germline V CDR1 and CDR2: SGHAT, FQNNGV. CDR3 protein: CASSSSGVYEQYF. CDR3 DNA: TGTGCCAGCAGCTCCTCCGGGGTGTACGAGCAGTACTTC.

V gene TRBV28 combines with J gene TRBJ1-1, with D perhaps TRBD1 (5 bases). CDR1 is MDHEN and CDR2 is SYDVKM in the germline V gene. V shed 6 bases and J shed 3 bases, with 17 bases lying between them. The CDR3 length is 15 residues. The CDR3 spells CASRARWGGDTEAFF. The CDR3 region has the DNA TGTGCCAGCAGAGCCCGGTGGGGGGGGGACACTGAAGCTTTCTTT.

This chain joins TRBV25-1 and TRBJ2-1, with 9 bases identical to TRBD1. The germline CDR1 and CDR2 sequences are MGHDK and SYGVNS. The CDR3 is 15 residues long. V was pared by 3 bases and J by 7 bases, with 7 bases of the junction left unmatched. This chain's CDR3 is CASSDSGQGINEQFF. The CDR3 bases are TGTGCCAGCAGTGATAGCGGACAGGGGATAAATGAGCAGTTCTTC.

The V call is TRBV2, the J call TRBJ2-3; tentatively, D is TRBD2 (5 bases). Germline V gene lookup returns CDR1 SNHLY and CDR2 FYNNEI. This CDR3 has 12 amino acids. Trimming took off 6 bases at V and 5 bases at J, with 9 bases between the two ends. CDR3 sequence reads: CASRRVRDTQYF. CDR3 DNA sequence: TGTGCCAGCAGGAGGGTACGAGATACGCAGTATTTT.

This rearrangement joins TRBV5-1 to TRBJ2-7; the D gene is possibly TRBD2 (6 bases). This CDR3 is 13 amino acids long. Germline lookup yields CDR1 SGHRS and CDR2 YFSETQ. The V end was cut by 3 bases, the J end by 4 bases, with 11 bases between. CDR3 nucleotides: TGCGCCAGCAGCTCCGGGACTTCGTACGAGCAGTACTTC. The encoded protein is CASSSGTSYEQYF.

The V call is TRBV29-1, the J call TRBJ2-6; the D is unclear. This CDR3 comprises 13 residues. CDR1 SQVTM and CDR2 ANQGSEA come from the germline V gene. Trimming removed 7 bases from V and 0 bases from J, with 7 bases in between. The CDR3 bases are TGCAGCGCCAGACTCTCTGGGGCCAACGTCCTGACTTTC. This sequence encodes CSARLSGANVLTF. The full variable domain, completed using reference TRBV29-1 and TRBJ2-6, is SAVISQKPSRDICQRGTSLTIQCQVDSQVTMMFWYRQQPGQSLTLIATANQGSEATYESGFVIDKFPISRPNLTFSTLTVSNMSPEDSSIYLCSARLSGANVLTFGAGSRLTVL.

This rearrangement joins TRBV3-1 (or the pseudogene TRBV3-2) to TRBJ2-7; weak D call: TRBD2 (6 bases). The CDR3 consists of 16 residues. Germline CDR1 and CDR2: LGHDT and YNNKEL (reference sequence). V was shortened by 1 base and J by 3 bases, with 16 bases between the two germline ends. CDR3 in amino acids: CASSQVSGVGGYEQYF. The CDR3 DNA reads TGTGCCAGCAGCCAAGTGTCCGGGGTCGGGGGCTACGAGCAGTACTTC.

V and J are TRBV6-5 and TRBJ1-1; TRBD1 matches at 8 bases. The CDR3 covers 13 residues. The germline V gene encodes CDR1 MNHEY and CDR2 SVGAGI. The J segment lost 8 bases and the V segment lost 3 bases, leaving 5 bases of the junction unmatched. The CDR3 spells CASSYGTGGEAFF. The DNA of the CDR3 is TGTGCCAGCAGTTATGGGACAGGCGGAGAAGCTTTCTTT.

J is TRBJ1-5 and V is TRBV4-1, with a weak D call TRBD1 (5 bases). The CDR3 is 17 amino acids. With 3 bases removed from V and 4 bases from J, the gap between germline ends came to 19 bases. The germline CDR1 and CDR2 sequences are MGHRA and YSYEKL. Here the CDR3 reads CASSQTYGGSQNQPQHF. The CDR3 DNA sequence: TGCGCCAGCAGCCAGACCTACGGGGGAAGCCAAAATCAGCCCCAGCATTTT.

The chain links TRBV6-1 to TRBJ2-7; D may be TRBD1 or TRBD2 (5 bases each). CDR1 is MNHNS and CDR2 is SASEGT in the germline V gene. Trimming pared 3 bases from V and 3 bases from J, leaving 15 bases between. The CDR3 loop spans 15 amino acids. The CDR3 loop is CASSDRGRKGYEQYF. CDR3 in DNA: TGTGCCAGCAGTGATAGGGGACGCAAGGGCTACGAGCAGTACTTC.

The chain joins TRBV6-1 to TRBJ1-1, with 7 bases identical to TRBD1. This CDR3 spans 14 amino acids. Germline V gene lookup returns CDR1 MNHNS and CDR2 SASEGT. J was trimmed by 3 bases and V by 2 bases; bases with no gene match: 3. CDR3 in DNA: TGTGCCAGCAGTGAACGCACAGGGGACACTGAAGCTTTCTTT. Its protein product is CASSERTGDTEAFF.

V usage is TRBV10-2 and J usage is TRBJ1-1; 7 bases map to TRBD1. The CDR3 runs to 14 residues. Trimming at V came to 7 bases and at J to 1 base, leaving 6 bases not matched to a gene. From germline, CDR1 is WSHSY and CDR2 SAAADI. The CDR3 is CASTPGQKNTEAFF. The CDR3, as DNA: TGCGCCAGCACCCCGGGACAGAAGAACACTGAAGCTTTCTTT.

The chain carries TRBV5-1 and TRBJ2-7; 9 nucleotides match TRBD1. J lost 2 bases, V lost 0 bases, and 3 bases had no gene match. Germline CDR1 SGHRS, CDR2 YFSETQ. The length of the CDR3 is 15 residues. The CDR3 DNA follows: TGCGCCAGCAGCTTGGAAGGGACAGGGCCCTACGAGCAGTACTTC. Translated: CASSLEGTGPYEQYF.

This chain uses TRBV10-2 with TRBJ2-3; 8 positions agree with TRBD2. The germline CDR1 and CDR2 sequences are WSHSY and SAAADI. The V gene end was trimmed by 3 bases and the J gene end by 5 bases; junction bases not matched to a gene: 13. The CDR3 sequence is 17 residues long. In nucleotides, the CDR3 is TGCGCCAGCAGTGAAGGGTATAGCGGGGTCGGGGGAGATACGCAGTATTTT. It encodes CASSEGYSGVGGDTQYF.

The chain uses TRBV19 and TRBJ2-2; 9 bases line up with TRBD1. Unmatched junction bases numbered 3, after V lost 0 bases and J lost 4 bases. In germline, CDR1 is LNHDA, CDR2 SQIVND (reference sequence). The CDR3 contains 16 residues. CDR3 coding DNA: TGTGCCAGTAGTATAGATCGGACAGGGGCCACCGGGGAGCTGTTTTTT. Translated: CASSIDRTGATGELFF.

The gene calls are TRBV7-2 and TRBJ1-5; 7 nucleotides line up with TRBD1. The CDR3 length is 13 residues. The germline gives CDR1 SGHTA, CDR2 FQGNSA. The J segment lost 7 bases and the V segment lost 5 bases, leaving 5 bases of the junction unmatched. The CDR3 spells CASSGGRGQPQHF. The CDR3 coding sequence is TGTGCCAGCAGCGGGGGCAGGGGGCAGCCCCAGCATTTT.

This clone was counted a single time. This sequence joins TRBV28 and TRBJ1-5; D is unclear. The V end lost 6 bases, the J end lost 0 bases, and 9 bases lay between the germline ends. Germline V CDR1 and CDR2: MDHEN, SYDVKM. This CDR3 has 14 amino acids. CDR3 protein: CASSGSYSNQPQHF. CDR3 in DNA: TGTGCCAGCAGCGGGTCGTATAGCAATCAGCCCCAGCATTTT.

This rearrangement joins TRBV23-1 to TRBJ2-2, with a weak D call TRBD2 (5 bases). TRBV23-1 qualifies as an ORF whose function is uncertain. CDR3 size: 15 residues. Between the trimmed V and J ends, which lost 0 bases and 6 bases, there was a span of 11 bases. The CDR3 here is CASSQSEGFPGELFF. As DNA, the CDR3 is TGCGCCAGCAGTCAATCAGAGGGTTTCCCCGGGGAGCTGTTTTTT.

The chain uses TRBV11-2 and TRBJ2-7; 11 positions match TRBD1. Germline assignment: CDR1 SGHAT and CDR2 FQNNGV. The CDR3 runs 13 residues. With 3 bases clipped from V and 7 bases from J, the junction kept 2 bases outside the gene matches. CDR3 bases: TGTGCCAGCAGCTTGGGGACAGGGGGGGAGCAGTACTTC. It is translated as CASSLGTGGEQYF.